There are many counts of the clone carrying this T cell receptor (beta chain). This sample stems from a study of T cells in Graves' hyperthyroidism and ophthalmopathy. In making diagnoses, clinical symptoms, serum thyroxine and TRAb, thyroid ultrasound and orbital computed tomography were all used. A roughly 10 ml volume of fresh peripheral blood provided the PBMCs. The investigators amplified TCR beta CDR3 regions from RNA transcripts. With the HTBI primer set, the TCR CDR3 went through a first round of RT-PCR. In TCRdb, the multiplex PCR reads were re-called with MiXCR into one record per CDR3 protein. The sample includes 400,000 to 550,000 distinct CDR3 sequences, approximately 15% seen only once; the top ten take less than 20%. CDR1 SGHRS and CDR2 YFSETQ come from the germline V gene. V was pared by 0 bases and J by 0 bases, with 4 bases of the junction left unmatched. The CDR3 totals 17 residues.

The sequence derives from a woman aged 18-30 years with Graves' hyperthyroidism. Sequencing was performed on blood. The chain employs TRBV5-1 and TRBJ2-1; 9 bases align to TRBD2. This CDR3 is CASSLVQREVSYNEQFF. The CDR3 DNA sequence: TGCGCCAGCAGCTTGGTTCAGCGGGAGGTCTCCTACAATGAGCAGTTCTTC.